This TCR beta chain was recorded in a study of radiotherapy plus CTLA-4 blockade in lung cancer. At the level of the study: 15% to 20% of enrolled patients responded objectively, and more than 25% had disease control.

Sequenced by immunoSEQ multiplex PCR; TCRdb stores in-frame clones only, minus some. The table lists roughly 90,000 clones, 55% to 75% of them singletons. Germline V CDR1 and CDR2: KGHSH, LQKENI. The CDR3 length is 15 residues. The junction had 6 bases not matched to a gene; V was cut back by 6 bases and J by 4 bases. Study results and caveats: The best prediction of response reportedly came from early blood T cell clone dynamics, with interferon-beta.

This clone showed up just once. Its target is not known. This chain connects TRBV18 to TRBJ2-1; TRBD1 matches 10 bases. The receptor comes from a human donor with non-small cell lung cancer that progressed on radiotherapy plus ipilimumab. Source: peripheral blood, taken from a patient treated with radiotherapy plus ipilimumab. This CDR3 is CASSYGQGEYNEQFF. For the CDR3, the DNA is TGTGCCAGCTCTTATGGACAGGGGGAGTACAATGAGCAGTTCTTC.